Given below is one T cell receptor (beta chain) in context. No antigen is known for it. Method: immunoSEQ multiplex PCR; TCRdb's copy keeps in-frame clones and lacks some. The repertoire holds under 3,000 clones, with roughly 60% as singletons. Each patient relapsed following autologous stem cell transplantation, and prior brentuximab vedotin exposure differed. V dropped 5 bases and J dropped 5 bases, with 16 bases sitting between them. CDR3 length: 14 amino acids. The germline CDR1 and CDR2 sequences are SGHKS and YYEKEE (reference sequence). This entry is derived from a study of PD-1 blockade in classical Hodgkin lymphoma. Study-level findings and limits: The drivers behind the repertoire differences, possibly disease activity or prior therapy, remain undefined. Those starting nivolumab under 1 year post-ASCT were excluded.

The input for sequencing was peripheral blood mononuclear cells (PBMCs), taken at baseline. This chain connects TRBV5-5 to TRBJ1-2; possible D gene TRBD1, 5 bases. The clonotype comes from a human donor with classical Hodgkin lymphoma. CDR3 coding DNA: TGTGCCAGCAGGGGGACGGGCCCACCTTATGGCTACACCTTC. Translation: CASRGTGPPYGYTF.